A single sample gave rise to the 30 T cell receptor beta chains below, sequenced in a study of blood T cell repertoires in COVID-19 (dated by TCRdb to about 2020). The library was built by means of the immunoSEQ multiplex PCR assay. TCRdb carries this immuneACCESS record with in-frame sequences only. Its versions omit some clonotypes, under half of them owing to an unresolved V gene in the studies checked, with the rest unexplained. The sample contains 200,000 to 250,000 clones, about 86% of them found a single time. The top ten hold 2.2% of the sample. Sequencing input: peripheral blood. The receptors come from a woman between 45 and 65 years old with acute or convalescent COVID-19.

The rearrangement links TRBV7-9 to TRBJ1-1; a possible D gene is TRBD1 (5 bases). In germline, CDR1 is SEHNR, CDR2 FQNEAQ (reference sequence). The CDR3 spans 14 residues. V was trimmed by 5 bases and J by 7 bases, leaving 17 bases between them. CDR3 residues: CASSLTGVRNEAFF. Here the CDR3 DNA reads TGTGCCAGCAGCCTGACGGGGGTTAGGAATGAAGCTTTCTTT.

The rearrangement links TRBV6-6 to TRBJ1-4; TRBD1 is a possible D gene (5 bases). Germline CDR1 and CDR2: MNHNY and SVGAGI (reference sequence). This CDR3 has 16 residues. Trimming removed 7 bases from V and 1 base from J, with 16 bases in between. CDR3 DNA: TGTGCCAGCACTTCGACAACGGGGGGAACTAATGAAAAACTGTTTTTT. Translating gives CASTSTTGGTNEKLFF.

This chain connects TRBV5-1 to TRBJ1-2; tentatively, D is TRBD1 (6 bases). The CDR3 has 15 amino acids. CDR1 and CDR2 from the germline V gene are SGHRS and YFSETQ. The V gene lost 0 bases and the J gene lost 8 bases, with 17 bases spanning the gap. The CDR3 loop is CASSLGTGTPSGYTF. DNA for the CDR3: TGCGCCAGCAGCTTGGGAACCGGGACACCGTCGGGCTACACCTTC.

The chain is built from TRBV7-3 and TRBJ1-1; unclear D gene. V lost 1 base and J 1 base, leaving 4 bases between the germline ends. CDR1 is SGHTA and CDR2 is FQGTGA in the germline V gene. The CDR3 length is 13 residues. The CDR3 coding sequence is TGTGCCAGCAGCTTAATGGCGAACACTGAAGCTTTCTTT. As protein: CASSLMANTEAFF.

Notes on this clone: A junction end diverges from the germline sequence, so it may reflect a read error. The chain has TRBV3-1 (or the pseudogene TRBV3-2) and TRBJ2-5; D not certain. The CDR3 length is 15 residues. In germline, CDR1 is LGHDT, CDR2 YNNKEL (reference sequence). CDR3 residues: CANSPLGAEQETQYF. The CDR3 DNA reads as TGTGCCAACAGCCCCTTAGGTGCGGAGCAAGAGACCCAGTACTTC.

The chain joins TRBV11-2 to TRBJ2-3; TRBD2 agrees at 10 bases. This CDR3 contains 16 residues. J gave up 4 bases and V 1 base, and 5 bases lay outside the gene matches. Germline-derived CDR1 and CDR2 are SGHAT and FQNNGV. CDR3 DNA: TGTGCCAGCAGCTTAGTATGGCTAGCGGGAGCAGATACGCAGTATTTT. It encodes CASSLVWLAGADTQYF. Variable domain in full (rest from reference TRBV11-2 and TRBJ2-3): EAGVAQSPRYKIIEKRQSVAFWCNPISGHATLYWYQQILGQGPKLLIQFQNNGVVDDSQLPKDRFSAERLKGVDSTLKIQPAKLEDSAVYLCASSLVWLAGADTQYFGPGTRLTVL.

The chain joins TRBV7-2 to TRBJ1-6, with 9 bases identical to TRBD1. The ends lost 4 bases at V and 9 bases at J; junction bases unmatched: 1. Per germline, CDR1 SGHTA and CDR2 FQGNSA. CDR3 length equals 13 residues. CDR3 DNA sequence: TGTGCCAGCAGCTCACAGGGGGCTTCACCCCTCCACTTT. This translates into CASSSQGASPLHF.

The gene calls are TRBV11-2 and TRBJ1-2; TRBD1 might be the D (6 bases). Trimming removed 1 base at V and 8 bases at J, with 11 bases between. The CDR3 runs to 13 residues. Germline V CDR1 and CDR2: SGHAT, FQNNGV. CDR3 sequence reads: CASSLVQGMGYTF. CDR3 DNA sequence: TGTGCCAGCAGCTTAGTACAGGGTATGGGCTACACCTTC.

Points on this clone: Other DNA sequences in the same sample also yield this CDR3. This rearrangement joins TRBV5-1 to TRBJ2-7; D is uncertain. The ends were cut back, 0 bases at V and 1 base at J, with 5 bases in the middle. CDR1 is SGHRS, CDR2 YFSETQ, per germline. The CDR3 spans 13 residues. The CDR3 coding sequence is TGCGCCAGCAGCTTGGTCAGTTCCTACGAGCAGTACTTC. Amino acid sequence: CASSLVSSYEQYF.

This chain links TRBV20-1 with TRBJ2-1; 8 bases are shared with TRBD2. Germline CDR1 and CDR2: DFQATT and SNEGSKA (reference sequence). Unmatched junction bases numbered 9, after V lost 3 bases and J lost 5 bases. The CDR3 runs 15 residues. This chain's CDR3 is CSASNLAGSNNEQFF. The CDR3 DNA sequence: TGCAGTGCTAGTAATCTAGCGGGCTCTAACAATGAGCAGTTCTTC.

The chain employs TRBV10-3 and TRBJ2-3; possible D gene TRBD1, 6 bases. Germline values: CDR1 ENHRY, CDR2 SYGVKD. V lost 4 bases and J 1 base, leaving 18 bases between the germline ends. The CDR3 runs 17 residues. CDR3 DNA sequence: TGTGCCATCAGTGTGACCTTTTTGGGGGCCGGCACAGATACGCAGTATTTT. Protein sequence: CAISVTFLGAGTDTQYF.

The genes are TRBV30 and TRBJ1-2, with D hard to call. Germline V CDR1 and CDR2: GTSNPN, SVGIG (reference sequence). The CDR3 totals 11 residues. V was clipped by 2 bases and J by 2 bases, with 3 bases between them. The CDR3 nucleotides read TGTGCCTGGAGTCTGAACTATGGCTACACCTTC. It is translated as CAWSLNYGYTF. Supplemented by reference TRBV30 and TRBJ1-2, the full variable domain reads SQTIHQWPATLVQPVGSPLSLECTVEGTSNPNLYWYRQAAGRGLQLLFYSVGIGQISSEVPQNLSASRPQDRQFILSSKKLLLSDSGFYLCAWSLNYGYTFGSGTRLTVV.

This chain joins TRBV7-6 and TRBJ2-1, with 8 bases fitting TRBD1. Trimming at V came to 3 bases and at J to 4 bases, leaving 11 bases not matched to a gene. The CDR3 runs to 17 residues. Germline V CDR1 and CDR2: SGHVS, FNYEAQ. CDR3: CASSFTSGTGAYNEQFF. CDR3 in DNA: TGTGCCAGCAGCTTTACCTCCGGGACAGGAGCTTACAATGAGCAGTTCTTC.

The chain joins TRBV7-9 to TRBJ1-1; D uncertain. Trimming took off 6 bases at V and 6 bases at J, with 14 bases between the two ends. This CDR3 comprises 13 residues. Germline values: CDR1 SEHNR, CDR2 FQNEAQ (reference sequence). The CDR3 region has the DNA TGTGCCAGCAGGGCCCAGCTGAGGGCTGAAGCTTTCTTT. As protein: CASRAQLRAEAFF.

This sequence joins TRBV19 and TRBJ2-1; 10 bases align to TRBD1. This CDR3 contains 15 residues. V lost 5 bases to trimming and J lost 8 bases; unmatched junction nucleotides: 9. The germline V gene encodes CDR1 LNHDA and CDR2 SQIVND (reference sequence). The CDR3 protein is CASSSPGTGDHEQFF. CDR3 DNA sequence: TGTGCCAGTAGTTCACCCGGGACAGGGGACCATGAGCAGTTCTTC.

This chain links TRBV5-4 with TRBJ2-1; D might be TRBD2 (6 bases). Germline V CDR1 and CDR2: SGHNT, YYREEE (reference sequence). The CDR3 runs to 15 residues. V lost 4 bases, J lost 8 bases, and 19 bases lay in between. The CDR3 region is CASSHRDSLHDEQFF. CDR3 sequence (DNA): TGTGCCAGCAGCCATCGGGACTCACTACATGATGAGCAGTTCTTC.

CDR3 sequence reads: CATDPPFRDTQYF. The CDR3 DNA follows: TGCGCCACCGATCCACCCTTCAGGGATACGCAGTATTTT. The V and J genes are TRBV23-1 and TRBJ2-3; D gene ambiguous. TRBV23-1 counts as an open reading frame of uncertain function. The CDR3 contains 13 residues. The ends were cut back, 10 bases at V and 6 bases at J, with 17 bases in the middle.

The CDR3: CASSFGSNPPGATNEKLFF. The CDR3 DNA reads as TGTGCCAGCAGTTTTGGGTCTAATCCTCCAGGGGCCACTAATGAAAAACTGTTTTTT. This chain uses TRBV27 with TRBJ1-4, with a weak D call TRBD1 (6 bases). Between the trimmed V and J ends, which lost 3 bases and 2 bases, there was a span of 22 bases. The germline gives CDR1 MNHEY, CDR2 SMNVEV (reference sequence). The CDR3 covers 19 residues.

The CDR3 reads CASSWGGPGRNEKLFF. In DNA, the CDR3 is TGTGCCAGCAGCTGGGGGGGACCAGGTCGAAATGAAAAACTGTTTTTT. This chain connects TRBV11-3 to TRBJ1-4; possible D gene TRBD1, 5 bases. Trimming took off 4 bases at V and 5 bases at J, with 17 bases between the two ends. There are 16 residues in the CDR3. Germline assignment: CDR1 SGHNT and CDR2 YENEEA. Supplemented by reference TRBV11-3 and TRBJ1-4, the full variable domain reads EAGVVQSPRYKIIEKKQPVAFWCNPISGHNTLYWYLQNLGQGPELLIRYENEEAVDDSQLPKDRFSAERLKGVDSTLKIQPAELGDSAVYLCASSWGGPGRNEKLFFGSGTQLSVL.

The chain uses TRBV27 and TRBJ2-1; weak D call: TRBD1 (6 bases). The germline CDR1 and CDR2 sequences are MNHEY and SMNVEV (reference sequence). The CDR3 length is 15 residues. V lost 6 bases to trimming and J lost 7 bases, with 19 bases between them. For the CDR3, the DNA is TGTGCCAGCAGCCCGGACAGACTCCTAGGTAATGAGCAGTTCTTC. Encoded protein: CASSPDRLLGNEQFF.

The chain couples TRBV27 to TRBJ2-5, with 7 bases identical to TRBD1. This CDR3 has 14 residues. The germline V gene encodes CDR1 MNHEY and CDR2 SMNVEV (reference sequence). Germline trimming cut 7 bases from V and 2 bases from J; bases unmatched to any gene: 7. This CDR3 reads CASKTGTLQETQYF. CDR3 DNA: TGTGCCAGCAAGACAGGGACGCTACAAGAGACCCAGTACTTC.

The gene calls are TRBV19 and TRBJ1-5; D remains unclear. The V end was cut by 5 bases, the J end by 0 bases, with 8 bases between. Germline CDR1 LNHDA, CDR2 SQIVND (reference sequence). The CDR3 sequence is 14 residues long. The CDR3 bases are TGTGCCAGTAGTCCGCCCTATAGCAATCAGCCCCAGCATTTT. Amino acids: CASSPPYSNQPQHF.

This chain connects TRBV11-2 to TRBJ2-1; D possibly corresponds to TRBD1 (7 bases). The CDR3 consists of 13 residues. The V end was cut by 3 bases, the J end by 7 bases, with 10 bases between. The germline V gene has CDR1 SGHAT and CDR2 FQNNGV. CDR3 loop: CASSLTGRNEQFF. In nucleotides, the CDR3 is TGTGCCAGCAGCTTGACAGGGAGGAATGAGCAGTTCTTC.

This rearrangement joins TRBV10-3 to TRBJ2-3; 10 nucleotides agree with TRBD1. Germline lookup yields CDR1 ENHRY and CDR2 SYGVKD. The CDR3 loop spans 14 amino acids. The ends lost 6 bases at V and 2 bases at J; junction bases unmatched: 2. Here the CDR3 DNA reads TGTGCCATCAGGAGACAGGGGGCCACAGATACGCAGTATTTT. This encodes CAIRRQGATDTQYF.

The V gene is TRBV5-4, the J gene TRBJ2-2, with D possibly matching TRBD2 (7 bases). CDR1 and CDR2 (germline): SGHNT, YYREEE (reference sequence). Trimming shortened V by 2 bases and J by 5 bases, and 13 bases separated the two germline ends. This CDR3 has 15 residues. The CDR3 protein is CASSFRRGGTGELFF. CDR3 nucleotides: TGTGCCAGCAGCTTTCGAAGGGGGGGAACCGGGGAGCTGTTTTTT. Looking up the rest from reference TRBV5-4 and TRBJ2-2 gives the full variable domain: ETGVTQSPTHLIKTRGQQVTLRCSSQSGHNTVSWYQQALGQGPQFIFQYYREEENGRGNFPPRFSGLQFPNYSSELNVNALELDDSALYLCASSFRRGGTGELFFGEGSRLTVL.

This clone was observed a few times. The chain joins TRBV7-2 to TRBJ1-5; D uncertain. The CDR3 is 14 amino acids. Germline CDR1 and CDR2: SGHTA and FQGNSA. The V end lost 1 base, the J end lost 7 bases, and 11 bases lay between the germline ends. CDR3 sequence: CASSLERGGQPQHF. The DNA of the CDR3 is TGTGCCAGCAGCTTAGAACGAGGAGGGCAGCCCCAGCATTTT.

The rearrangement joins TRBV7-2 to TRBJ1-2; 9 bases fit TRBD1. Trimming at V came to 5 bases and at J to 7 bases, leaving 5 bases not matched to a gene. The CDR3 length is 13 residues. The germline CDR1 and CDR2 sequences are SGHTA and FQGNSA. The CDR3 loop reads CASSPGQGSGYTF. Written as DNA, the CDR3 is TGTGCCAGCAGCCCAGGACAGGGGAGTGGCTACACCTTC. Drawing the rest from reference TRBV7-2 and TRBJ1-2, the complete variable domain is GAGVSQSPSNKVTEKGKDVELRCDPISGHTALYWYRQSLGQGLEFLIYFQGNSAPDKSGLPSDRFSAERTGGSVSTLTIQRTQQEDSAVYLCASSPGQGSGYTFGSGTRLTVV.

The chain employs TRBV9 and TRBJ2-3, with 7 bases matching TRBD1. The junction had 3 bases not matched to a gene; V was cut back by 2 bases and J by 6 bases. The CDR3 runs 13 residues. Germline CDR1 reads SGDLS; CDR2 reads YYNGEE. Here the CDR3 DNA reads TGTGCCAGCAGCGTGGGACAGACGGATACGCAGTATTTT. This codes for CASSVGQTDTQYF.

This chain connects TRBV7-2 to TRBJ2-7, with 13 bases lining up with TRBD2. Germline trimming cut 3 bases from V and 5 bases from J; bases unmatched to any gene: 1. Germline V lookup: CDR1 SGHTA, CDR2 FQGNSA. The CDR3 covers 14 residues. The CDR3 DNA sequence: TGTGCCAGCAGCTTTGGACTAGCGGGAGACGAGCAGTACTTC. The encoded protein is CASSFGLAGDEQYF. Looking up the rest from reference TRBV7-2 and TRBJ2-7 gives the full variable domain: GAGVSQSPSNKVTEKGKDVELRCDPISGHTALYWYRQSLGQGLEFLIYFQGNSAPDKSGLPSDRFSAERTGGSVSTLTIQRTQQEDSAVYLCASSFGLAGDEQYFGPGTRLTVT.

The rearrangement joins TRBV7-2 to TRBJ2-7; 8 nucleotides align to TRBD2. Germline trimming cut 3 bases from V and 2 bases from J; bases unmatched to any gene: 6. The CDR3 spans 15 residues. The germline gives CDR1 SGHTA, CDR2 FQGNSA. In nucleotides, the CDR3 is TGTGCCAGCAGCTTTACAGCGGGGGTGACCTACGAGCAGTACTTC. It translates to CASSFTAGVTYEQYF.